The 17 T cell receptor beta chains given below trace back to one sample, sequenced in a study of blood T cell repertoires in COVID-19. Profiled with immunoSEQ multiplex PCR; TCRdb holds only in-frame clones, not every one. Found here are hundreds of thousands of clones, 75% to 85% of them singletons; the top ten hold approximately 5%. Sequenced: peripheral blood. Receptor source: a man between 45 and 60 years old with active or convalescent COVID-19.

The chain couples TRBV5-6 to TRBJ2-3; TRBD1 matches at 8 bases. Germline CDR1 SGHDT, CDR2 YYEEEE. This CDR3 region has 13 residues. V lost 4 bases to trimming and J lost 4 bases; unmatched junction nucleotides: 2. Here the CDR3 reads CASSLDRADTQYF. For the CDR3, the DNA is TGTGCCAGCAGCCTGGACAGGGCAGATACGCAGTATTTT.

J is TRBJ2-2 and V is TRBV28; TRBD2 agrees at 7 bases. The CDR3 extends over 15 amino acids. The ends lost 2 bases at V and 6 bases at J; junction bases unmatched: 6. Germline V CDR1 and CDR2: MDHEN, SYDVKM. In DNA form, the CDR3 reads TGTGCCAGCAGTTTACCCCTCGCGGGAGCCGGGGAGCTGTTTTTT. It is translated as CASSLPLAGAGELFF.

The chain joins TRBV9 to TRBJ2-3, with D possibly TRBD2 on 6 matching bases. Per the germline V gene, CDR1 is SGDLS and CDR2 is YYNGEE. The CDR3 runs 13 residues. V was shortened by 2 bases and J by 5 bases, with 9 bases between the two germline ends. The CDR3 loop reads CASSVRLGDTQYF. CDR3 coding DNA: TGTGCCAGCAGCGTCCGACTAGGAGATACGCAGTATTTT.

This chain connects TRBV6-5 to TRBJ2-4, with 8 positions matching TRBD1. Trimming removed 3 bases from V and 6 bases from J; junction bases left unmatched: 7. Germline V gene sequence: CDR1 MNHEY, CDR2 SVGAGI. The CDR3 has 15 residues. The CDR3 reads CASSYQGALGNIQYF. The CDR3 DNA reads as TGTGCCAGCAGTTATCAGGGGGCTCTTGGAAACATTCAGTACTTC.

This chain uses TRBV2 with TRBJ1-2; 9 positions match TRBD1. V lost 10 bases, J lost 7 bases, and 10 bases stayed unmatched. Germline V gene data show CDR1 as SNHLY and CDR2 as FYNNEI. This CDR3 spans 13 amino acids. CDR3 region: CAINRDRVGGYTF. DNA for the CDR3: TGTGCCATCAACCGGGACAGGGTGGGTGGCTACACCTTC.

The chain combines TRBV6-2 or TRBV6-3 with TRBJ1-1; D is unresolved. Germline loops: CDR1 MNHEY, CDR2 SVGEGT. The CDR3 loop spans 14 amino acids. The germline V and J ends were trimmed by 5 bases and 4 bases, with 14 bases remaining between them. CDR3 coding DNA: TGTGCCAGCAGTCTCTGGGAAGGAGGCACTGAAGCTTTCTTT. Translated, it gives CASSLWEGGTEAFF.

This clone was seen a few times. The chain joins TRBV7-9 to TRBJ1-2, with 7 positions matching TRBD1. Trimming removed 5 bases from V and 8 bases from J; junction bases left unmatched: 8. Per the germline V gene, CDR1 is SEHNR and CDR2 is FQNEAQ (reference sequence). The CDR3 runs 13 residues. This CDR3 is CASSLGQDRGYTF. The CDR3 nucleotides are TGTGCCAGCAGCCTCGGACAGGACCGAGGCTACACCTTC.

The V and J genes are TRBV24-1 and TRBJ2-5, with D possibly TRBD2 on 6 matching bases. Germline V gene lookup returns CDR1 KGHDR and CDR2 SFDVKD. V was shortened by 0 bases and J by 5 bases, with 15 bases between the two germline ends. This CDR3 contains 16 residues. The CDR3 DNA reads TGTGCCACCAGTGATTTGGACAAGACTAGTGGGGAGACCCAGTACTTC. It specifies CATSDLDKTSGETQYF.

This clone was observed a handful of times. This chain joins TRBV19 and TRBJ1-5, with D maybe TRBD1 (5 bases). Germline V gene sequence: CDR1 LNHDA, CDR2 SQIVND (reference sequence). Deletions cut 1 base from V and 4 bases from J, with 17 bases between. The CDR3 sequence is 17 residues long. The CDR3 nucleotides read TGTGCCAGTAGTATAGGTGGGGCCCGGTCCGTTAATCAGCCCCAGCATTTT. It encodes CASSIGGARSVNQPQHF.

The rearrangement joins TRBV3-1 (or the pseudogene TRBV3-2) to TRBJ1-4, with D unresolved. This CDR3 is built from 12 residues. Trimming shortened V by 6 bases and J by 11 bases, and 13 bases separated the two germline ends. CDR1 is LGHDT, CDR2 YNNKEL, per germline (reference sequence). The CDR3 coding sequence is TGTGCCAGCAGATCTCCGGGCGGGAAACTGTTTTTT. Its translation is CASRSPGGKLFF.

The sample holds one count of this clone. The chain joins TRBV5-1 to TRBJ1-2; a possible D gene is TRBD1 (6 bases). The CDR3 covers 13 residues. CDR1 is SGHRS, CDR2 YFSETQ, per germline. The V end lost 0 bases, the J end lost 8 bases, and 11 bases lay between the germline ends. The CDR3 loop reads CASSLEAGDGYTF. The CDR3 DNA reads TGCGCCAGCAGCTTGGAGGCAGGGGACGGCTACACCTTC.

The genes are TRBV7-9 and TRBJ2-7, with 11 bases identical to TRBD1. Per germline, CDR1 SEHNR and CDR2 FQNEAQ (reference sequence). The J segment lost 4 bases and the V segment lost 5 bases, leaving 4 bases of the junction unmatched. This CDR3 region has 14 residues. The CDR3 sequence is CASSRDRGIYEQYF. The CDR3 DNA is TGTGCCAGCAGCCGGGACAGGGGGATATACGAGCAGTACTTC.

The chain joins TRBV6-5 to TRBJ1-1, with D perhaps matching TRBD1 (5 bases). This CDR3 is 13 amino acids long. Germline lookup yields CDR1 MNHEY and CDR2 SVGAGI. V was shortened by 6 bases and J by 7 bases, with 15 bases between the two germline ends. CDR3 coding DNA: TGTGCCAGCAGCCCCGGGGGGGTCGGTGAAGCTTTCTTT. Encoded protein: CASSPGGVGEAFF.

This clone showed up just a few times. The rearrangement joins TRBV9 to TRBJ2-7; 7 bases agree with TRBD1. The CDR3 covers 15 residues. The V gene end was trimmed by 3 bases and the J gene end by 2 bases; junction bases not matched to a gene: 8. Germline lookup yields CDR1 SGDLS and CDR2 YYNGEE. The CDR3 DNA follows: TGTGCCAGCAGCGGAGATGACAGGGCCGCCTACGAGCAGTACTTC. It specifies CASSGDDRAAYEQYF.

Concerning this clone: A much more abundant neighbour one base away suggests this may be a read error. The chain couples TRBV11-3 to TRBJ2-3; 11 nucleotides line up with TRBD1. After removal of 5 bases from V and 6 bases from J, the junction contained 10 bases not matched to a gene. Germline V gene sequence: CDR1 SGHNT, CDR2 YENEEA. CDR3 size: 16 residues. The chain's CDR3 is CASSPGVGTGGDTQYF. In DNA form, the CDR3 reads TGTGCCAGCAGCCCGGGGGTCGGGACAGGGGGGGATACGCAGTATTTT.

The chain joins TRBV6-1 to TRBJ2-4; a possible D gene is TRBD1 (6 bases). The CDR3 loop spans 21 amino acids. V was trimmed by 2 bases and J by 0 bases, leaving 26 bases between them. Germline lookup yields CDR1 MNHNS and CDR2 SASEGT. The CDR3: CASSERGTDGTSNLAKNIQYF. CDR3 nucleotides: TGTGCCAGCAGTGAAAGAGGAACAGACGGGACATCCAATCTAGCCAAAAACATTCAGTACTTC.

This clone was seen just once. The genes are TRBV12-3 or TRBV12-4 and TRBJ1-3; TRBD1 aligns across 10 bases. V was clipped by 6 bases and J by 4 bases; unmatched bases: 0. This CDR3 has 13 amino acids. The CDR3 spells CASRDRGGNTIYF. The CDR3 coding sequence is TGTGCCAGCAGGGACAGGGGGGGAAACACCATATATTTT.